This T cell receptor beta chain was found in a study of shared clonotypes between healthy human individuals. Naive-designated CD8 cells lacked CD45RO, were positively enriched for CCR7, and omitted terminally differentiated effector memory CD45RA+ cells. The ends were cut back, 2 bases at V and 7 bases at J, with 7 bases in the middle. Per the germline V gene, CDR1 is SGHRS and CDR2 is YFSETQ. The CDR3 is 12 residues long. How the authors handled the data: ImmunoSEQ only sent back junction sequences with no quality scores, so filtering was done differently. Produced via immunoSEQ multiplex PCR; TCRdb's table is partial and in-frame only. The V and J calls and clone size were taken over from that table, and D and trimming were inferred from the DNA. The repertoire includes some 2 million clones, about 95% of them detected once, and around 1.1% sits in the top ten.

What was sequenced was naive CD8+ T cells sorted from blood. The chain joins TRBV5-1 to TRBJ2-1, with D hard to call. This clonotype originated in a man younger than 35 in good health. DNA of the CDR3: TGCGCCAGCAGCTTAGCCCGGAATGAGCAGTTCTTC. Protein sequence: CASSLARNEQFF.